Below are 25 T cell receptor beta chains sequenced from a single sample in a study of regulatory T cells in long-lasting Graves disease. Sample time point: newly diagnosed GD, antithyroid drugs for less than 3 months. Scientists built the TCR library using RNA that was extracted from PBMCs. Arm-PCR of CDR3 regions with iRepertoire HTBI primers generated TCR beta libraries. MiXCR was run by TCRdb on the multiplex PCR reads, yielding one entry per CDR3 protein. The data contain 400,000 to 650,000 distinct CDR3 sequences, 15% to 20% of them singletons. The sample also formed part of further work on T cells in Graves' hyperthyroidism and ophthalmopathy.

The specimen was peripheral blood mononuclear cells (PBMCs), collected at new diagnosis, from a patient treated with antithyroid drugs. These receptors all stem from a woman aged 35 to 60 with Graves disease.

This clonotype was seen a single time. The V gene is TRBV7-2, the J gene TRBJ1-3; 9 bases map to TRBD1. Looked up from germline, CDR1 is SGHTA and CDR2 is FQGNSA. The CDR3 totals 15 residues. V was pared by 4 bases and J by 3 bases, with 4 bases of the junction left unmatched. The DNA of the CDR3 is TGTGCCAGCAGCTCACAGGGGGCGCTTGGAAACACCATATATTTT. As protein: CASSSQGALGNTIYF.

This clonotype was detected ten times or more. The V gene is TRBV6-2 or TRBV6-3, the J gene TRBJ1-5, with a tentative D call TRBD1 (5 bases). Germline V gene lookup returns CDR1 MNHEY and CDR2 SVGEGT. This CDR3 is 14 amino acids long. Trimming removed 4 bases from V and 3 bases from J, with 10 bases in between. The CDR3 loop is CASSWGGDNQPQHF. The DNA of the CDR3 is TGTGCCAGCAGTTGGGGGGGGGACAATCAGCCCCAGCATTTT.

This clonotype was picked up a small number of times. The genes are TRBV27 and TRBJ1-2; TRBD1 is a possible D gene (6 bases). The CDR3 spans 13 residues. Germline V CDR1 and CDR2: MNHEY, SMNVEV (reference sequence). With 5 bases removed from V and 7 bases from J, the gap between germline ends came to 14 bases. The CDR3 nucleotides are TGTGCCAGCAGTATAACAGGGAATTTTGGCTACACCTTC. The encoded protein is CASSITGNFGYTF.

Worth noting for this clonotype: With a much larger clone just one base away, this may be a read error. V is TRBV10-3 and J is TRBJ2-7, with D perhaps assigned TRBD1 or TRBD2 (5 bases each). V gave up 8 bases and J gave up 9 bases, with 17 bases separating them. The CDR3 covers 12 residues. Germline V gene lookup returns CDR1 ENHRY and CDR2 SYGVKD. The CDR3, as DNA: TGTGCCATCGAAGGGGAAAGGGACGGGCAGTACTTC. Protein: CAIEGERDGQYF.

This clonotype was seen a few times. The chain recombines TRBV6-2 or TRBV6-3 with TRBJ2-1, with 10 positions matching TRBD2. The germline gives CDR1 MNHEY, CDR2 SVGEGT. V trimming: 7 bases; J trimming: 9 bases; junction bases outside the gene matches: 9. The CDR3 has 14 amino acids. The CDR3 DNA follows: TGTGCCAGCATCGAGGAGCGGGGGGGTGGTGAGCAGTTCTTC. It translates to CASIEERGGGEQFF.

The V gene is TRBV3-1, the J gene TRBJ2-5; D might be TRBD2 (6 bases). CDR1 LGHDT and CDR2 YNNKEL come from the germline V gene (reference sequence). The CDR3 consists of 16 residues. V was trimmed by 0 bases and J by 5 bases, leaving 16 bases between them. In nucleotides, the CDR3 is TGTGCCAGCAGCCAAGAGGGCCTTACCGGAGGGGAGACCCAGTACTTC. This encodes CASSQEGLTGGETQYF.

In this sample, this clonotype turned up a few times. The chain has TRBV11-2 and TRBJ1-1; D is uncertain. CDR1 is SGHAT and CDR2 is FQNNGV in the germline V gene. This CDR3 contains 15 residues. Trimming took 6 bases from V and 3 from J, leaving 17 bases between them. CDR3 DNA: TGTGCCAGCAGAACACCAGAGAAACGCGACACTGAAGCTTTCTTT. Protein: CASRTPEKRDTEAFF. The complete variable domain, with remaining parts taken from reference TRBV11-2 and TRBJ1-1, reads EAGVAQSPRYKIIEKRQSVAFWCNPISGHATLYWYQQILGQGPKLLIQFQNNGVVDDSQLPKDRFSAERLKGVDSTLKIQPAKLEDSAVYLCASRTPEKRDTEAFFGQGTRLTVV.

Many counts were recorded for this clonotype. The CDR3 sequence: CSARNWRSSYNEQFF. Written as DNA, the CDR3 is TGCAGTGCTAGAAATTGGAGGAGCTCCTACAATGAGCAGTTCTTC. The rearrangement uses TRBV20-1 and TRBJ2-1, with D possibly being TRBD2 (5 bases). From germline, CDR1 is DFQATT and CDR2 SNEGSKA (reference sequence). The CDR3 extends over 15 amino acids. Between the trimmed V and J ends, which lost 2 bases and 0 bases, there was a span of 11 bases.

V usage is TRBV6-1 and J usage is TRBJ2-1; TRBD1 aligns across 11 bases. Per the germline V gene, CDR1 is MNHNS and CDR2 is SASEGT. The CDR3 runs to 16 residues. J gave up 7 bases and V 5 bases, and 10 bases lay outside the gene matches. The CDR3 is CASSMPGTGGWNEQFF. CDR3 DNA: TGTGCCAGCAGTATGCCCGGGACAGGGGGTTGGAATGAGCAGTTCTTC.

This clonotype has a count of ten or more. This chain links TRBV18 with TRBJ2-2, with a possible D match to TRBD2 (6 bases). CDR1 is KGHSH and CDR2 is LQKENI in the germline V gene. CDR3 size: 16 residues. V lost 3 bases to trimming and J lost 5 bases, with 16 bases between them. The CDR3: CASSPIGGAGTGELFF. CDR3 bases: TGTGCCAGCTCACCCATAGGTGGCGCGGGGACCGGGGAGCTGTTTTTT.

This clonotype was counted many times. The J gene is TRBJ2-3, the V gene TRBV12-3 or TRBV12-4; D not resolved. Trimming removed 6 bases at V and 1 base at J, with 11 bases between. The CDR3 runs to 14 residues. CDR3 nucleotide sequence: TGTGCCAGCAGGGCCCTTCCGGGCACAGATACGCAGTATTTT. It specifies CASRALPGTDTQYF.

This clonotype was found many times. The chain is built from TRBV20-1 and TRBJ1-1; D gene unclear. The V end was cut by 1 base, the J end by 2 bases, with 11 bases between. The CDR3 covers 14 residues. The germline gives CDR1 DFQATT, CDR2 SNEGSKA (reference sequence). CDR3 sequence reads: CSARVGAVNTEAFF. In DNA, the CDR3 is TGCAGTGCTAGAGTCGGAGCAGTCAACACTGAAGCTTTCTTT.

The V call is TRBV5-6, the J call TRBJ1-2; tentative D call: TRBD1 (5 bases). The germline V and J ends were trimmed by 3 bases and 3 bases, with 21 bases remaining between them. The germline CDR1 and CDR2 sequences are SGHDT and YYEEEE. CDR3 length: 17 amino acids. CDR3 sequence: CASSSPGSWSLDYGYTF. CDR3 DNA: TGTGCCAGCAGCTCTCCAGGGTCCTGGAGCCTTGACTATGGCTACACCTTC. Full variable domain (remainder filled in from reference TRBV5-6 and TRBJ1-2): DAGVTQSPTHLIKTRGQQVTLRCSPKSGHDTVSWYQQALGQGPQFIFQYYEEEERQRGNFPDRFSGHQFPNYSSELNVNALLLGDSALYLCASSSPGSWSLDYGYTFGSGTRLTVV.

The V call is TRBV19, the J call TRBJ1-5; TRBD1 matches at 11 bases. Germline V gene sequence: CDR1 LNHDA, CDR2 SQIVND (reference sequence). This CDR3 comprises 15 residues. V shed 4 bases, J shed 4 bases, and the junction held 3 bases outside the gene matches. In nucleotides, the CDR3 is TGTGCCAGTAGTAAAGGACAGGGGGCGAATCAGCCCCAGCATTTT. It is translated as CASSKGQGANQPQHF.

This clonotype was observed a handful of times. The chain employs TRBV7-2 and TRBJ1-5; 12 nucleotides align to TRBD1. The CDR3 covers 17 residues. Germline CDR1 and CDR2: SGHTA and FQGNSA. J gave up 7 bases and V 0 bases, and 7 bases lay outside the gene matches. The CDR3 sequence is CASSLAPGQGARQPQHF. The CDR3, as DNA: TGTGCCAGCAGCTTAGCGCCGGGACAGGGGGCTCGGCAGCCCCAGCATTTT. The full variable domain, its missing parts supplied by reference TRBV7-2 and TRBJ1-5, is GAGVSQSPSNKVTEKGKDVELRCDPISGHTALYWYRQSLGQGLEFLIYFQGNSAPDKSGLPSDRFSAERTGGSVSTLTIQRTQQEDSAVYLCASSLAPGQGARQPQHFGDGTRLSIL.

This chain links TRBV5-1 with TRBJ2-3; D gene ambiguous. The CDR3 has 12 residues. Trimming took off 3 bases at V and 2 bases at J, with 4 bases between the two ends. Germline V gene data show CDR1 as SGHRS and CDR2 as YFSETQ. For the CDR3, the DNA is TGCGCCAGCAGCTACGACACAGATACGCAGTATTTT. Its translation is CASSYDTDTQYF.

This clonotype turned up a few times. The V and J genes are TRBV5-4 and TRBJ2-7; no definite D call. CDR1 SGHNT and CDR2 YYREEE come from the germline V gene (reference sequence). This CDR3 is 13 amino acids long. The germline V and J ends were trimmed by 2 bases and 6 bases, with 12 bases remaining between them. CDR3 sequence reads: CASSFPPLPEQYF. The CDR3 DNA is TGTGCCAGCAGCTTTCCACCTCTACCCGAGCAGTACTTC.

This clonotype has just a few counts. V is TRBV9 and J is TRBJ2-3; weak D call: TRBD2 (7 bases). CDR1 is SGDLS, CDR2 YYNGEE, per germline. CDR3 size: 15 residues. The V and J ends lost 2 bases and 4 bases respectively, with 14 bases between them. Here the CDR3 DNA reads TGTGCCAGCAGCGTGGTGGGGGGGCAGGCAGATACGCAGTATTTT. Its translation: CASSVVGGQADTQYF.

The V call is TRBV3-1, the J call TRBJ1-4, with a possible D match to TRBD1 (5 bases). Germline-derived CDR1 and CDR2 are LGHDT and YNNKEL (reference sequence). V dropped 10 bases and J dropped 6 bases, with 12 bases sitting between them. CDR3 length: 12 residues. CDR3 DNA sequence: TGTGCCACCGGGGGGGGGTATGAAAAACTGTTTTTT. Protein sequence: CATGGGYEKLFF.

This clonotype was detected ten times or more. Here the CDR3 reads CSARAPSGGQSTDTQYF. CDR3 DNA sequence: TGCAGTGCTCGCGCTCCGAGCGGGGGGCAAAGCACAGATACGCAGTATTTT. The chain carries TRBV20-1 and TRBJ2-3, with 9 nucleotides matching TRBD2. The V and J ends lost 5 bases and 0 bases, in that order; junction bases with no gene match: 12. The CDR3 consists of 17 residues. Germline assignment: CDR1 DFQATT and CDR2 SNEGSKA (reference sequence).

As for this clonotype: With a much larger clone just one base away, this may be a read error. The V call is TRBV11-2, the J call TRBJ1-6; D ambiguous. CDR3 size: 13 residues. CDR1 is SGHAT, CDR2 FQNNGV, per germline. V was shortened by 8 bases and J by 8 bases, with 13 bases between the two germline ends. Here the CDR3 DNA reads TGTGCCAGCGGGGAAAACGGCTATTCACCCCTCCACTTT. Protein product: CASGENGYSPLHF.

This clonotype was seen a few times. This chain joins TRBV7-9 and TRBJ1-6, with a possible D match to TRBD1 (5 bases). The CDR3 loop spans 16 amino acids. Germline V gene lookup returns CDR1 SEHNR and CDR2 FQNEAQ (reference sequence). V was pared by 5 bases and J by 7 bases, with 18 bases between. The CDR3 sequence: CASSGPRDGHNSPLHF. The CDR3, as DNA: TGTGCCAGCAGCGGCCCCCGGGACGGACACAATTCACCCCTCCACTTT.

This clonotype was found many times. V usage is TRBV5-1 and J usage is TRBJ1-5, with no clear D. The germline gives CDR1 SGHRS, CDR2 YFSETQ. V shed 3 bases and J shed 7 bases, with 14 bases lying between them. The CDR3 is made up of 14 amino acids. CDR3 sequence reads: CASSSSQSGQPQHF. CDR3 nucleotide sequence: TGCGCCAGCAGCTCTTCCCAATCAGGACAGCCCCAGCATTTT.

This clonotype came up many times. V usage is TRBV27 and J usage is TRBJ2-2; the D is unclear. The germline V gene has CDR1 MNHEY and CDR2 SMNVEV (reference sequence). The CDR3 covers 15 residues. With 6 bases removed from V and 2 bases from J, the gap between germline ends came to 13 bases. CDR3 residues: CASSQASANTGELFF. CDR3 in DNA: TGTGCCAGCAGCCAAGCAAGCGCCAACACCGGGGAGCTGTTTTTT.

This clonotype was counted only a few times. This chain uses TRBV7-9 with TRBJ2-1; D gene unclear. CDR1 SEHNR and CDR2 FQNEAQ come from the germline V gene (reference sequence). This CDR3 comprises 12 residues. V shed 5 bases and J shed 15 bases, with 17 bases lying between them. Here the CDR3 DNA reads TGTGCCAGCAGCAGAGCAGGCTTTATCGGGTTCTTC. Translating it yields CASSRAGFIGFF.